Each of the 12 T cell receptor beta chains below was sequenced from the same sample in a study of response to subunit inactivated influenza vaccine. TCRdb called the RT-PCR reads again in MiXCR, with one record for every CDR3 protein. Of around 760,000 distinct CDR3 sequences in the sample, approximately 15% were seen once. Here the sequenced sample was PBMCs from blood, taken 14 to 15 days before vaccination. These receptor sequences come from a man aged 50-59 years who received an inactivated influenza vaccine.

This clonotype has at least ten counts. This sequence joins TRBV12-3 or TRBV12-4 and TRBJ2-3; D possibly uses TRBD1 or TRBD2 (5 bases each). The CDR3 is 14 amino acids. V was shortened by 3 bases and J by 4 bases, with 11 bases between the two germline ends. As DNA, the CDR3 is TGTGCCAGCAGTTTGACCGGGGCCGCAGATACGCAGTATTTT. Its protein product is CASSLTGAADTQYF.

V gene TRBV7-2 combines with J gene TRBJ2-7; TRBD2 matches at 8 bases. The CDR3 length is 15 residues. J was trimmed by 3 bases and V by 0 bases; bases with no gene match: 4. Germline loops: CDR1 SGHTA, CDR2 FQGNSA. The CDR3 here is CASSLAGSGNYEQYF. Written as DNA, the CDR3 is TGTGCCAGCAGCTTAGCTGGTAGCGGGAACTACGAGCAGTACTTC. Combining the CDR3 with reference TRBV7-2 and TRBJ2-7 gives the whole variable domain GAGVSQSPSNKVTEKGKDVELRCDPISGHTALYWYRQSLGQGLEFLIYFQGNSAPDKSGLPSDRFSAERTGGSVSTLTIQRTQQEDSAVYLCASSLAGSGNYEQYFGPGTRLTVT.

V is TRBV20-1 and J is TRBJ1-1; perhaps TRBD1 as D (5 bases). The CDR3 contains 14 residues. V gave up 0 bases and J gave up 5 bases, with 13 bases separating them. Germline lookup yields CDR1 DFQATT and CDR2 SNEGSKA (reference sequence). CDR3 sequence (DNA): TGCAGTGCTAGAGAAGGCGGGGGTCGGACTGAAGCTTTCTTT. It yields the protein CSAREGGGRTEAFF.

V usage is TRBV4-1 and J usage is TRBJ2-2; 15 bases agree with TRBD2. The CDR3 totals 20 residues. The V gene's germline CDR1 is MGHRA and CDR2 YSYEKL. V lost 4 bases, J lost 1 base, and 10 bases stayed unmatched. The CDR3 loop reads CASSPGTGLAGGRNTGELFF. DNA for the CDR3: TGCGCCAGCAGCCCCGGCACGGGACTAGCGGGGGGACGGAACACCGGGGAGCTGTTTTTT.

This clonotype was counted only a few times. The chain has TRBV3-1 and TRBJ2-2, with 7 nucleotides matching TRBD2. CDR3 size: 18 residues. Per the germline V gene, CDR1 is LGHDT and CDR2 is YNNKEL (reference sequence). V trimming: 2 bases; J trimming: 5 bases; junction bases outside the gene matches: 14. The CDR3 DNA reads as TGTGCCAGCAGCCAAACTCTCTCGCTAGCGGTGGGGACCGGGGAGCTGTTTTTT. This gives the protein CASSQTLSLAVGTGELFF.

At least ten counts were recorded for this clonotype. This chain links TRBV7-2 with TRBJ2-2; TRBD1 might be the D (6 bases). Germline V gives CDR1 SGHTA, CDR2 FQGNSA. The V gene lost 5 bases and the J gene lost 4 bases, with 14 bases spanning the gap. The CDR3 is made up of 15 amino acids. CDR3 loop: CASSLGTRLTGELFF. The CDR3 bases are TGTGCCAGCAGCCTCGGGACACGCCTCACCGGGGAGCTGTTTTTT.

The rearrangement uses TRBV20-1 and TRBJ2-2, with TRBD1 identical over 10 bases. The length of the CDR3 is 13 residues. Germline V lookup: CDR1 DFQATT, CDR2 SNEGSKA (reference sequence). Trimming took 6 bases from V and 6 from J; bases not matched to a gene: 4. In DNA form, the CDR3 reads TGCAGTGCCACCGGGACAGGGGCCGGGGAGCTGTTTTTT. This translates into CSATGTGAGELFF.

This clonotype was seen more than once but under ten times. The chain employs TRBV12-3 or TRBV12-4 and TRBJ2-1; maybe TRBD2 (6 bases). The CDR3 is made up of 12 amino acids. V lost 3 bases, J lost 11 bases, and 11 bases lay in between. The CDR3 region has the DNA TGTGCCAGCAGTTTGGGGCTAGCGCAGCAGTTCTTC. This codes for CASSLGLAQQFF.

The chain recombines TRBV5-1 with TRBJ2-7; D might be TRBD2 (7 bases). Trimming removed 0 bases from V and 5 bases from J, with 15 bases in between. CDR1 and CDR2 (germline): SGHRS, YFSETQ. The CDR3 loop spans 15 amino acids. The CDR3 bases are TGCGCCAGCAGCTTGGGAGGGGGAGGGGTCAACGAGCAGTACTTC. Its translation: CASSLGGGGVNEQYF.

For the CDR3, the DNA is TGTGCCAGCAGCACACGGACAGGGGGAAATTCTGGGGCCAACGTCCTGACTTTC. Protein: CASSTRTGGNSGANVLTF. The rearrangement joins TRBV11-2 to TRBJ2-6, with 10 positions matching TRBD1. V gave up 5 bases and J gave up 1 base; unmatched junction bases: 8. The CDR3 length is 18 residues. The V gene's germline CDR1 is SGHAT and CDR2 FQNNGV. Full variable domain (outside the CDR3, taken from reference TRBV11-2 and TRBJ2-6): EAGVAQSPRYKIIEKRQSVAFWCNPISGHATLYWYQQILGQGPKLLIQFQNNGVVDDSQLPKDRFSAERLKGVDSTLKIQPAKLEDSAVYLCASSTRTGGNSGANVLTFGAGSRLTVL.

The chain is built from TRBV7-9 and TRBJ2-5; D uncertain. This CDR3 has 13 amino acids. The V and J ends lost 5 bases and 2 bases respectively, with 9 bases between them. CDR1 is SEHNR and CDR2 is FQNEAQ in the germline V gene (reference sequence). The CDR3 DNA reads TGTGCCAGCAGCACCCCCCGGCAAGAGACCCAGTACTTC. It translates to CASSTPRQETQYF.

This chain links TRBV6-1 with TRBJ2-2; TRBD2 aligns across 8 bases. J was trimmed by 3 bases and V by 6 bases; bases with no gene match: 15. CDR1 is MNHNS, CDR2 SASEGT, per germline. This CDR3 comprises 18 residues. CDR3 amino acids: CASRVPLSGARDTGELFF. The CDR3 region has the DNA TGTGCCAGCAGAGTTCCACTTAGCGGGGCGCGGGACACCGGGGAGCTGTTTTTT.